This T cell receptor (beta chain) was recovered during a study of multiple sclerosis patients with progressive multifocal leukoencephalopathy. The study, taken as a whole, reports: Most PML patients had lower entropy, suggesting less diverse TRB repertoires. Expanded clones at PML onset predated and persisted through natalizumab therapy.

The time point denotes: before natalizumab initiation. Prior interferon beta treatment was universal, and the PML patients were all female. T0 blood was collected before the first natalizumab infusion. Sequencing was performed with immunoSEQ multiplex PCR; in TCRdb, only in-frame clones are kept and a portion is missing. The sample lists under 40,000 clones, about 91% seen once, with around 2.1% in the top ten. V lost 5 bases to trimming and J lost 10 bases, with 15 bases between them. Germline CDR1 is LNHDA and CDR2 is SQIVND (reference sequence). The CDR3 is made up of 13 amino acids. About this clone itself: Its matching antigen is unknown.

This clonotype was obtained from a man aged 25-45 years with multiple sclerosis. The V and J genes are TRBV19 and TRBJ2-1; TRBD2 might be the D (6 bases). The sequencing input was PBMCs. DNA of the CDR3: TGTGCCAGTAGTTATCTGACGGGAGTGGAGCAGTTCTTC. Protein: CASSYLTGVEQFF.